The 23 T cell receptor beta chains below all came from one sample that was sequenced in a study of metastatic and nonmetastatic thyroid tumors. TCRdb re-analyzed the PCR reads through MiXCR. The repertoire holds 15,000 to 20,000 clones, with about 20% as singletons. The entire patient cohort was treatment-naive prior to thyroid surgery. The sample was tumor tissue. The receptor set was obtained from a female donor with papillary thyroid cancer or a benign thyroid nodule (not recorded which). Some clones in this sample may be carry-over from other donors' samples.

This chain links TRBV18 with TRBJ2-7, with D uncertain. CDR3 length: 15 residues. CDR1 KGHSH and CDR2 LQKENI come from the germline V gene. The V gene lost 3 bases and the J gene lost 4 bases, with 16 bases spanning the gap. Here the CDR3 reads CASSPGKGNSYEQYF. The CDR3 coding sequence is TGTGCCAGCTCACCGGGTAAAGGGAACTCATACGAGCAGTACTTC.

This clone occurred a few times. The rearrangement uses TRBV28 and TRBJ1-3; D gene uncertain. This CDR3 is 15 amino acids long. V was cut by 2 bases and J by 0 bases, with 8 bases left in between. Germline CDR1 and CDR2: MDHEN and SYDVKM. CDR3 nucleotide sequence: TGTGCCAGCAGTTTAGGCTTTGGCTCTGGAAACACCATATATTTT. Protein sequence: CASSLGFGSGNTIYF.

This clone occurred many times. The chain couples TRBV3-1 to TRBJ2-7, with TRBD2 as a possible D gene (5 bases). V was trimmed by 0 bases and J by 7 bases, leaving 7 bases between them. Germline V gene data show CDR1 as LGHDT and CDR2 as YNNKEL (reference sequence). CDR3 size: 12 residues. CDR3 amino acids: CASSQDSGEQYF. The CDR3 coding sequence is TGTGCCAGCAGCCAAGATTCGGGGGAGCAGTACTTC.

CDR3 amino acids: CASSFGGASGNTIYF. DNA of the CDR3: TGTGCCAGCAGCTTCGGGGGGGCTTCTGGAAACACCATATATTTT. The chain recombines TRBV7-2 with TRBJ1-3; the D gene is possibly TRBD1 (6 bases). Trimming took off 3 bases at V and 1 base at J, with 10 bases between the two ends. This CDR3 is built from 15 residues. Germline CDR1 and CDR2: SGHTA and FQGNSA.

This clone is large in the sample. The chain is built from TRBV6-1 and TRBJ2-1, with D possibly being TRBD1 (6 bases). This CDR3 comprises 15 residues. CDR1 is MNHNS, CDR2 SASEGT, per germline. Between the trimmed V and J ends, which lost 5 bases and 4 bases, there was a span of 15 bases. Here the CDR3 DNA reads TGTGCCAGCAGTAATCCGGGACACAATTACAATGAGCAGTTCTTC. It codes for CASSNPGHNYNEQFF.

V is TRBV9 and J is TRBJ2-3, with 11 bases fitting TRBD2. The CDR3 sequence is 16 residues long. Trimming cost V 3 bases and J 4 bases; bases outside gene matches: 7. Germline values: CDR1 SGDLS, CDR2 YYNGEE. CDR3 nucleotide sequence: TGTGCCAGCAGCGCCCCACTAGCGGGGGTTGCAGATACGCAGTATTTT. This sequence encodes CASSAPLAGVADTQYF.

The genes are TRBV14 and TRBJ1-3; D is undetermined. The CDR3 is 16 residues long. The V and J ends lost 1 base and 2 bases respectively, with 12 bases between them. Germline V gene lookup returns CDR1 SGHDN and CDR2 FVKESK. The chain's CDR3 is CASSQGIANPGNTIYF. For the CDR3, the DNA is TGTGCCAGCAGCCAAGGCATAGCGAATCCTGGAAACACCATATATTTT.

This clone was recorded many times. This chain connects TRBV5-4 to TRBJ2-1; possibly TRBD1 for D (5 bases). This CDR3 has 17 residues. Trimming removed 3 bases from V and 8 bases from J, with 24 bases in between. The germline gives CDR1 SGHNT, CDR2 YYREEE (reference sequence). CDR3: CASSSFHDSRDLDEQFF. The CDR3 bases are TGTGCCAGCAGCTCATTCCATGACAGCCGAGATCTGGATGAGCAGTTCTTC.

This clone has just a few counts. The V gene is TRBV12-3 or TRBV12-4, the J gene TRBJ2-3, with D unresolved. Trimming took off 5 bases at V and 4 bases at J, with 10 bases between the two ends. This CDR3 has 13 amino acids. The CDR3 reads CASSRRDSDTQYF. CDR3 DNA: TGTGCCAGCAGTCGTCGAGACTCAGATACGCAGTATTTT.

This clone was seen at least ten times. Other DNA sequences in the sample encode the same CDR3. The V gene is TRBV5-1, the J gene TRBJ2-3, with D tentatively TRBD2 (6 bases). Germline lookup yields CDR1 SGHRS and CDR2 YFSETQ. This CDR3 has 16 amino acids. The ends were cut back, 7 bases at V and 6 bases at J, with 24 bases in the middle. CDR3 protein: CASYLNNGRGADTQYF. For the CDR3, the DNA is TGCGCCAGCTATCTAAATAACGGGCGGGGTGCGGATACGCAGTATTTT.

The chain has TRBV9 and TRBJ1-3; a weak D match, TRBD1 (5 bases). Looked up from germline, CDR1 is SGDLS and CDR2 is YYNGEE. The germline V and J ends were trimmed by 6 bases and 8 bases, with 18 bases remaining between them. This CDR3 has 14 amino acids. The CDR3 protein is CASTQDMGGDTIYF. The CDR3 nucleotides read TGTGCCAGCACCCAGGATATGGGGGGGGACACCATATATTTT.

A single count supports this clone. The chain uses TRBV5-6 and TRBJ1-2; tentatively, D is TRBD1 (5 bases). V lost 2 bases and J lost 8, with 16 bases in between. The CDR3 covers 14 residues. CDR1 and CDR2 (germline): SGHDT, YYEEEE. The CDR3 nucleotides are TGTGCCAGCAGCTTTCGTCGGCAGGGCCGGGGCTACACCTTC. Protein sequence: CASSFRRQGRGYTF.

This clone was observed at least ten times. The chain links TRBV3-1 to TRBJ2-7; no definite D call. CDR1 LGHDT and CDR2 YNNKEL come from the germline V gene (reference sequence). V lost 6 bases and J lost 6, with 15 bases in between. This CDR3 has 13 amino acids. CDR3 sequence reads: CASSLGRRAEQYF. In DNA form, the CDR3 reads TGTGCCAGCAGTCTAGGACGCCGCGCCGAGCAGTACTTC.

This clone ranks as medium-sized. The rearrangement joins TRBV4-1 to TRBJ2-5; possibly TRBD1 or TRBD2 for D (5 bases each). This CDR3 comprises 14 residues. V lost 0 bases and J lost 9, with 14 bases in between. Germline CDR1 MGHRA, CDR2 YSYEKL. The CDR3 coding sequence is TGCGCCAGCAGCCAAGAGCCGGGATCCAGGGCCCAGTACTTC. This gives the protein CASSQEPGSRAQYF.

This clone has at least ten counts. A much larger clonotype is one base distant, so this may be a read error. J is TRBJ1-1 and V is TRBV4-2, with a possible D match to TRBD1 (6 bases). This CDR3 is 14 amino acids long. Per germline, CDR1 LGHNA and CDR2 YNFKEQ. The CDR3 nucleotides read TGTGCCAGCAGCCAAGAAAAGAGGGGGACAAACCTCGGCTTT. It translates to CASSQEKRGTNLGF.

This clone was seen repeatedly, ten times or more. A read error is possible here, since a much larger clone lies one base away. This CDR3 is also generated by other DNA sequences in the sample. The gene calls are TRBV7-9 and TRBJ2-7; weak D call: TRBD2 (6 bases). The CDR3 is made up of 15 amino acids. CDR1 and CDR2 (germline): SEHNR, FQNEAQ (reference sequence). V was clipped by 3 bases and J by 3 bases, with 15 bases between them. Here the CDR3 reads CASSFSAGSFYEQYF. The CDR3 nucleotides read TGTGCCAGCAGCTTTTCCGCGGGGAGCTTCTACGAGCAGTACTTC.

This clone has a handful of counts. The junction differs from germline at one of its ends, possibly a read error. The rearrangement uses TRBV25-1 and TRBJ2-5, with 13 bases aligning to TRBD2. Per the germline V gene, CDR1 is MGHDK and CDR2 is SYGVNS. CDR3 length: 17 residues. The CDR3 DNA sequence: TGTGCCAGCAGTCAGGGACTAGCGGGGTCTCTCAAGGAGAACCAGTACTTC. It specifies CASSQGLAGSLKENQYF.

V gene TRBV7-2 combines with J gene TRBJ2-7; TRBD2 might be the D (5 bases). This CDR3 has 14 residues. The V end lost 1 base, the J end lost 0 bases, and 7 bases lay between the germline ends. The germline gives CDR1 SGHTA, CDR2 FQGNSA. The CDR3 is CASSLGGASYEQYF. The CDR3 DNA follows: TGTGCCAGCAGCTTAGGGGGAGCCTCCTACGAGCAGTACTTC.

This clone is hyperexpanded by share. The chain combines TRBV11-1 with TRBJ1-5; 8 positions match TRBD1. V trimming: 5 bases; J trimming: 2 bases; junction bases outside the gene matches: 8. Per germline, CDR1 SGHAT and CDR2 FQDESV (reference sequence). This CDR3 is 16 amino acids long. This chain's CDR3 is CASSLIQGGGNQPQHF. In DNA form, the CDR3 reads TGTGCCAGCAGCCTTATACAGGGGGGGGGCAATCAGCCCCAGCATTTT.

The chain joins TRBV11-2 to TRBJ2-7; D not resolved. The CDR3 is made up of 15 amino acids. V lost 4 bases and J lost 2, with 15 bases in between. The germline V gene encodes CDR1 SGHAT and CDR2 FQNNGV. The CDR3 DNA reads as TGTGCCAGCAGCTCCTACCAGGACCGGACCTACGAGCAGTACTTC. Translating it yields CASSSYQDRTYEQYF.

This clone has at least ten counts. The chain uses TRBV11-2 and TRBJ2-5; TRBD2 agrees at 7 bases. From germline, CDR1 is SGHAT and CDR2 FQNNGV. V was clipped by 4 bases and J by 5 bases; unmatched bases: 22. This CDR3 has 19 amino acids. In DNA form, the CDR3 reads TGTGCCAGCAGCTCCTACCCGAGGCTGGGGGAGGGCCGTGGGGAGACCCAGTACTTC. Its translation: CASSSYPRLGEGRGETQYF.

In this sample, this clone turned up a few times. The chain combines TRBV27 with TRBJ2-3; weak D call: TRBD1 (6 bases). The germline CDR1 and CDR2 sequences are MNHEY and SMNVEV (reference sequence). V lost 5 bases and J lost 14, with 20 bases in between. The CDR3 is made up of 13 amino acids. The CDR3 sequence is CASSRQATSLGYF. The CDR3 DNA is TGTGCCAGCAGTAGACAGGCTACCTCGCTCGGGTATTTT.

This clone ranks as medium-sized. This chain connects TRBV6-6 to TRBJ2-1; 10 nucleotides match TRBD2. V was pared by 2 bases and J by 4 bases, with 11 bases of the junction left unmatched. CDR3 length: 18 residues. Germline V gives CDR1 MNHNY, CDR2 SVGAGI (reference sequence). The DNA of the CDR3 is TGTGCCAGCAGTTACCGCCTAGCGGGAGAGGGGCCGTACAATGAGCAGTTCTTC. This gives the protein CASSYRLAGEGPYNEQFF.